A selection of T cell receptor beta chains follows, all from one sample in a study of Ad26.COV2.S vaccination and SARS-CoV-2 variants. TCRdb keeps only in-frame clones here, not all; method: immunoSEQ multiplex PCR. The sample contains around 300,000 clones, about 88% of which appear only once. The sample was peripheral blood, taken in a trial of Ad26.COV2.S vaccine versus placebo. These receptors were collected from a person aged 18-60 years who received the Ad26.COV2.S COVID-19 vaccine or a placebo. Each CDR3 is given with its conserved first and last residue. Fields, in order: J gene, D gene, clone size, V gene, CDR3 protein, CDR3 DNA. D genes are given only for firm matches. The size of a clone is reported for some rows only, either as once, few or many, or as a class for expanded clones.

>TRBJ2-7|NA|once|TRBV25-1
CASSIPDGHYEQYF
TGTGCCAGCAGTATCCCGGATGGTCACTACGAGCAGTACTTC
>TRBJ2-7|TRBD1|NA|TRBV6-2/TRBV6-3
CASSSRQGAYEQYF
TGTGCCAGCAGTTCCAGACAGGGGGCCTACGAGCAGTACTTC
>TRBJ2-7|NA|NA|TRBV11-2
CASSLELGFAVYEQYF
TGTGCCAGCAGCTTAGAGTTGGGATTCGCGGTCTACGAGCAGTACTTC
>TRBJ2-6|TRBD1|NA|TRBV4-1
CASSQIADRASGANVLTF
TGCGCCAGCAGCCAAATAGCGGACAGGGCGTCTGGGGCCAACGTCCTGACTTTC
>TRBJ1-1|NA|NA|TRBV6-4
CASSVEIGEHTEAFF
TGTGCCAGCAGTGTGGAAATAGGGGAACACACTGAAGCTTTCTTT
>TRBJ2-1|TRBD2|once|TRBV6-4
CASSDRGGASNEQFF
TGTGCCAGCAGTGACCGCGGGGGGGCTAGTAATGAGCAGTTCTTC
>TRBJ2-2|NA|NA|TRBV7-9
CASSPVADTGELFF
TGTGCCAGCAGCCCTGTAGCGGACACCGGGGAGCTGTTTTTT
>TRBJ2-2|NA|NA|TRBV5-4
CASSLSSDTGELFF
TGTGCCAGCAGCTTGAGCTCAGACACCGGGGAGCTGTTTTTT
>TRBJ2-2|NA|once|TRBV5-4
CASSLVGGTGELFF
TGTGCCAGCAGCTTGGTTGGGGGAACCGGGGAGCTGTTTTTT
>TRBJ2-3|NA|NA|TRBV19
CASSIEGWSDTQYF
TGTGCCAGTAGTATAGAGGGGTGGTCAGATACGCAGTATTTT
>TRBJ1-6|NA|NA|TRBV13
CASSLRETDNSPLHF
TGTGCCAGCAGCTTACGGGAAACCGATAATTCACCCCTCCACTTT
>TRBJ2-3|TRBD2|few|TRBV27
CASSWGGSPDTQYF
TGTGCCAGCAGTTGGGGGGGAAGCCCAGATACGCAGTATTTT
>TRBJ1-1|NA|NA|TRBV2
CASSVEGNTEAFF
TGTGCCAGCAGTGTGGAGGGGAACACTGAAGCTTTCTTT
>TRBJ2-2|NA|once|TRBV11-1
CASSLYNPGELFF
TGTGCCAGCAGCCTATACAATCCCGGGGAGCTGTTTTTT
>TRBJ2-5|NA|NA|TRBV30
CAWSDGVGETQYF
TGTGCCTGGAGTGACGGGGTGGGAGAGACCCAGTACTTC
>TRBJ2-1|NA|NA|TRBV20-1
CSAARDPQFF
TGCAGTGCCGCCCGGGACCCCCAGTTCTTC